What follows is one T cell receptor (beta chain) and its context. The data derive from a study of blood T cell repertoires in COVID-19. Germline V gene sequence: CDR1 KGHSH, CDR2 LQKENI. The CDR3 loop spans 16 amino acids. V was shortened by 1 base and J by 10 bases, with 19 bases between the two germline ends. Original methodology: It was from reference gene primer amplification that nucleated cell counts were estimated. Sequencing was performed with immunoSEQ multiplex PCR; in TCRdb, only in-frame clones are kept and a portion is missing. The DNA gave D and trimming, while V, J and clone size come from that table. The profile shows tens of thousands of clones, approximately 80% of them singletons.

V is TRBV18 and J is TRBJ1-4, with D perhaps matching TRBD1 (6 bases). The clonotype comes from a woman older than 75 with acute or convalescent COVID-19. Sequences were obtained from peripheral blood. CDR3: CASSPLSSQGGGKLFF. In nucleotides, the CDR3 is TGTGCCAGCTCACCACTTTCCTCACAGGGAGGGGGAAAACTGTTTTTT.